Included here is one TCR beta chain sequence, with context. Its specific antigen is unknown. No base qualities exist here, and no much larger clone lies one base off it. The immunoSEQ Assay, a bias-controlled multiplex PCR, was used to amplify TCRbeta CDR3 regions from genomic DNA. In the authors' own workflow: Nucleated cell counts per sample were estimated from amplification of reference gene primers within the assay. To quantify the absolute abundance of each unique TCRbeta CDR3 rearrangement, sequence reads were collapsed and filtered. For each sample, productive Simpson clonality was calculated by taking the square root of Simpson's diversity index across productive rearrangements. The table comes from immuneACCESS by way of TCRdb, which keeps in-frame sequences with V and J called. Part of the clones is missing from these tables; in studies checked, under half for an unresolved V gene and the rest for unknown reasons. V, J and clone size were drawn from that table, and D and trimming were deduced from the DNA. This sample holds roughly 300,000 clones; around 85% were observed only once. Together, the top ten hold roughly 1.5% of the sample.

The data stem from a study of blood T cell repertoires in COVID-19 (TCRdb year 2020). Study-wide context: Samples covering the acute and convalescent phases of COVID-19 were provided by collaborators in the United States, Italy and Spain. The prospective study material was composed of cDNA or gDNA derived from T cells, B-cell-depleted T cells, or PBMCs. The samples were drawn from the first 160 participants of the ongoing ImmuneRACE study and from 950 to 1,500 subjects provided by 6 global collaborators. Deeply sampled blood TCRbeta repertoires from subjects exposed to, actively infected with, or recovered from COVID-19 were included in the dataset. Where available, HLA class I and class II types were taken from metadata supplied by the sample provider and were not determined by assay-based typing. The repertoires were made available in a free public database intended to serve as a resource for research on the immune response to SARS-CoV-2. The sample metadata nearly always contained a de-identified subject ID, COVID-19 status, age in years and sex. What the authors observed across the whole study: How much clinical and demographic metadata was included differed by source and by participant, and the metadata was provided uncurated.

One collaborating source in Seattle enrolled patients during active infection and followed them longitudinally through the course of disease. Whole blood was collected in K2EDTA tubes by collaborating institutions according to the institutions' own protocols. For TCRbeta analysis, collaborator samples were shipped as frozen whole blood, as isolated PBMCs, or as DNA extracted from either sample type. Sequencing input: peripheral blood. The sequence derives from a human donor with COVID-19, enrolled during active disease. The donor label of this sample is uncertain.

The DNA is as follows: TGTGCCAGCAGATCGGGAATGAGTGAAAAACTGTTTTTT. It is translated as CASRSGMSEKLFF. The sequence joins TRBV6-5 to TRBJ1-4; no D segment can be confidently identified. Measured from the cysteine to the phenylalanine, the CDR3 is 13 residues long. The kept DNA is CDR3 alone, 39 bases in frame from the first base. CDR1 MNHEY and CDR2 SVGAGI are derived from the germline V gene. Trimming removed 6 bases from V and 7 bases from J, leaving 12 bases between the germline ends.